This record covers a single T cell receptor (beta chain). This sample was included in a study of CD8 T cells in Susac syndrome. It was negative isolation that provided the CD8+ and CD4+ T cells, whereas TEMRA cells were enriched by FACS. When the RNA was reverse transcribed, random hexamers were used with an input of roughly 0.45 to 1 ug. Across 54 Vbeta and 13 Jbeta, TCR beta CDR3 was amplified with immunoSEQ multiplex PCR. TCRdb re-analysed the immunoSEQ multiplex PCR reads in MiXCR, keeping a single row per CDR3 protein. This table holds 70,000 or so distinct CDR3 sequences, about 95% found once. The receptor was isolated from a human donor in good health. Sequencing was done on a sample of CD8+ T cells from PBMCs.

The CDR3 is CASTTGEDFSGANVLTF. Written as DNA, the CDR3 is TGTGCCAGCACCACTGGCGAGGACTTCTCTGGGGCCAACGTCCTGACTTTC. V and J are TRBV5-8 and TRBJ2-6; a weak D match, TRBD2 (5 bases). Trimming stripped 6 bases from V and 0 bases from J, with 16 bases between. The germline gives CDR1 SGHTS, CDR2 YDEGEE. The CDR3 extends over 17 amino acids.